This is a list of T cell receptor beta chains from one sample in a study of T-cell reconstitution after alpha-beta-depleted transplantation in children. TCRdb passed the PCR reads through MiXCR, listing each CDR3 protein once. The sample has roughly 300,000 distinct CDR3 sequences, nearly 10% seen once. The sequencing here drew on PBMCs from the stem cell graft donor, taken from the stem cell graft. Every receptor here comes from a human donor who donated a stem cell graft to a child with SCID. Each CDR3 is given with its conserved first and last residue. Fields, in order: V gene, J gene, D gene, clone size, CDR3 protein, CDR3 DNA. A D gene is named only where the DNA matches it firmly. Size tells how often a clone was seen (once, few, many) or the class of an expanded clone, and some rows leave it out.

v_call: TRBV9
j_call: TRBJ1-1
d_call: NA
clone_size: many
cdr3_aa: CASSDLDSYTEAFF
cdr3_nt: TGTGCCAGCAGCGATTTGGACAGCTACACTGAAGCTTTCTTT

v_call: TRBV24-1
j_call: TRBJ2-3
d_call: NA
clone_size: few
cdr3_aa: CATMGPSTDTQYF
cdr3_nt: TGTGCCACCATGGGCCCTAGCACAGATACGCAGTATTTT

v_call: TRBV12-3/TRBV12-4
j_call: TRBJ2-1
d_call: NA
clone_size: NA
cdr3_aa: CASRGGRDSYNEQFF
cdr3_nt: TGTGCCAGCAGAGGCGGGCGGGACAGCTACAATGAGCAGTTCTTC

v_call: TRBV10-3
j_call: TRBJ1-1
d_call: NA
clone_size: few
cdr3_aa: CAISEPDSEAFF
cdr3_nt: TGTGCCATCAGTGAGCCGGACAGTGAAGCTTTCTTT

v_call: TRBV5-1
j_call: TRBJ2-5
d_call: NA
clone_size: NA
cdr3_aa: CASSFTEETQYF
cdr3_nt: TGCGCCAGCAGCTTTACAGAAGAGACCCAGTACTTC

v_call: TRBV10-3
j_call: TRBJ2-6
d_call: NA
clone_size: few
cdr3_aa: CAIQWGGSGANVLTF
cdr3_nt: TGTGCCATTCAGTGGGGGGGCTCCGGGGCCAACGTCCTGACTTTC

v_call: TRBV7-2
j_call: TRBJ1-5
d_call: TRBD1
clone_size: few
cdr3_aa: CASSFQGANQPQHF
cdr3_nt: TGTGCCAGCAGCTTTCAGGGGGCGAATCAGCCCCAGCATTTT

v_call: TRBV7-2
j_call: TRBJ1-1
d_call: NA
clone_size: many
cdr3_aa: CASSLFYTNTEAFF
cdr3_nt: TGTGCCAGCAGCTTATTCTACACGAACACTGAAGCTTTCTTT

v_call: TRBV12-3/TRBV12-4
j_call: TRBJ2-7
d_call: NA
clone_size: few
cdr3_aa: CASSSDQYEQYF
cdr3_nt: TGTGCCAGCAGTTCCGACCAGTACGAGCAGTACTTC

v_call: TRBV5-1
j_call: TRBJ2-5
d_call: NA
clone_size: NA
cdr3_aa: CASSLSGFTRETQYF
cdr3_nt: TGCGCCAGCAGCTTGTCAGGGTTTACAAGAGAGACCCAGTACTTC

v_call: TRBV20-1
j_call: TRBJ2-3
d_call: TRBD2
clone_size: few
cdr3_aa: CSARVSGGRDTQYF
cdr3_nt: TGCAGTGCTAGAGTTAGCGGGGGGAGAGATACGCAGTATTTT

v_call: TRBV5-1
j_call: TRBJ1-2
d_call: NA
clone_size: few
cdr3_aa: CASSLEGGDYGYTF
cdr3_nt: TGCGCCAGCAGCTTGGAGGGGGGGGACTATGGCTACACCTTC

v_call: TRBV12-3/TRBV12-4
j_call: TRBJ1-4
d_call: NA
clone_size: few
cdr3_aa: CASSSRVSGEKLFF
cdr3_nt: TGTGCCAGCAGTTCCAGGGTGAGCGGGGAAAAACTGTTTTTT

v_call: TRBV10-1
j_call: TRBJ2-3
d_call: TRBD1
clone_size: NA
cdr3_aa: CASSLTGARPTTDTQYF
cdr3_nt: TGCGCCAGCAGTTTGACAGGGGCCCGTCCGACCACAGATACGCAGTATTTT

v_call: TRBV20-1
j_call: TRBJ2-7
d_call: NA
clone_size: NA
cdr3_aa: CSASHAIGGHYEQYF
cdr3_nt: TGCAGTGCTAGTCATGCGATTGGGGGTCACTACGAGCAGTACTTC

v_call: TRBV29-1
j_call: TRBJ1-1
d_call: NA
clone_size: NA
cdr3_aa: CSVRIGGLNTEAFF
cdr3_nt: TGCAGCGTGAGGATCGGTGGACTGAACACTGAAGCTTTCTTT

v_call: TRBV12-3/TRBV12-4
j_call: TRBJ1-1
d_call: NA
clone_size: many
cdr3_aa: CASTRDPNTEAFF
cdr3_nt: TGTGCCAGCACCAGGGATCCGAACACTGAAGCTTTCTTT

v_call: TRBV3-1
j_call: TRBJ2-3
d_call: NA
clone_size: many
cdr3_aa: CASSQDIWGSSTDTQYF
cdr3_nt: TGTGCCAGCAGCCAAGATATTTGGGGTTCTAGCACAGATACGCAGTATTTT

v_call: TRBV3-1
j_call: TRBJ2-7
d_call: TRBD1
clone_size: few
cdr3_aa: CASSQTGQGRSYEQYF
cdr3_nt: TGTGCCAGCAGCCAAACGGGACAGGGCCGCTCCTACGAGCAGTACTTC

v_call: TRBV5-1
j_call: TRBJ1-6
d_call: NA
clone_size: few
cdr3_aa: CASSLWGRDSSYNSPLHF
cdr3_nt: TGCGCCAGCAGCTTGTGGGGCAGGGATAGCTCCTATAATTCACCCCTCCACTTT

v_call: TRBV20-1
j_call: TRBJ1-1
d_call: NA
clone_size: few
cdr3_aa: CSACPEKAGTEAFF
cdr3_nt: TGCAGTGCTTGCCCTGAGAAGGCAGGCACTGAAGCTTTCTTT

v_call: TRBV5-1
j_call: TRBJ1-5
d_call: NA
clone_size: many
cdr3_aa: CASSLDGDSNQPQHF
cdr3_nt: TGCGCCAGCAGCTTGGACGGCGATAGCAATCAGCCCCAGCATTTT

v_call: TRBV10-3
j_call: TRBJ1-1
d_call: NA
clone_size: many
cdr3_aa: CASGGGHTEAFF
cdr3_nt: TGTGCCTCCGGGGGAGGGCACACTGAAGCTTTCTTT

v_call: TRBV10-2
j_call: TRBJ1-2
d_call: NA
clone_size: few
cdr3_aa: CASTAGRSYTF
cdr3_nt: TGCGCCAGCACGGCAGGGCGGTCCTACACCTTC

v_call: TRBV5-1
j_call: TRBJ2-7
d_call: NA
clone_size: many
cdr3_aa: CASSGSVYEQYF
cdr3_nt: TGCGCCAGCAGCGGCAGTGTATACGAGCAGTACTTC

v_call: TRBV11-3
j_call: TRBJ1-1
d_call: NA
clone_size: NA
cdr3_aa: CASSLGEGGSAEAFF
cdr3_nt: TGTGCCAGCAGCTTAGGGGAAGGAGGGAGCGCTGAAGCTTTCTTT

v_call: TRBV12-3/TRBV12-4
j_call: TRBJ2-3
d_call: NA
clone_size: NA
cdr3_aa: CASSFLSVEASTDTQYF
cdr3_nt: TGTGCCAGCAGTTTTCTTTCCGTCGAGGCTAGCACAGATACGCAGTATTTT

v_call: TRBV29-1
j_call: TRBJ2-2
d_call: TRBD2
clone_size: NA
cdr3_aa: CSAKGGLAGISGELFF
cdr3_nt: TGCAGCGCCAAGGGGGGACTAGCGGGGATTTCCGGGGAGCTGTTTTTT

v_call: TRBV20-1
j_call: TRBJ2-3
d_call: NA
clone_size: many
cdr3_aa: CSALHRTRGSDTQYF
cdr3_nt: TGCAGTGCTTTACATAGGACACGGGGCTCAGATACGCAGTATTTT

v_call: TRBV12-3/TRBV12-4
j_call: TRBJ1-5
d_call: NA
clone_size: few
cdr3_aa: CASSSLSAPQHF
cdr3_nt: TGTGCCAGCAGTTCCCTATCAGCGCCCCAGCATTTT

v_call: TRBV10-3
j_call: TRBJ2-1
d_call: NA
clone_size: NA
cdr3_aa: CAISESTEQFF
cdr3_nt: TGTGCCATCAGTGAGTCTACTGAGCAGTTCTTC

v_call: TRBV7-8
j_call: TRBJ2-7
d_call: TRBD1
clone_size: few
cdr3_aa: CASSLGRTGGFREQYF
cdr3_nt: TGTGCCAGCAGCTTAGGTCGGACAGGGGGCTTTCGGGAGCAGTACTTC

v_call: TRBV12-3/TRBV12-4
j_call: TRBJ2-2
d_call: NA
clone_size: few
cdr3_aa: CASSLRLHRANTGELFF
cdr3_nt: TGTGCCAGCAGTTTGCGGCTCCACAGGGCGAACACCGGGGAGCTGTTTTTT

v_call: TRBV5-1
j_call: TRBJ2-3
d_call: NA
clone_size: NA
cdr3_aa: CASSLGGAGDTQYF
cdr3_nt: TGCGCCAGCAGCTTGGGAGGCGCCGGGGATACGCAGTATTTT

v_call: TRBV12-3/TRBV12-4
j_call: TRBJ2-7
d_call: NA
clone_size: NA
cdr3_aa: CASKGTYEQYF
cdr3_nt: TGTGCCAGCAAGGGGACCTACGAGCAGTACTTC

v_call: TRBV6-5
j_call: TRBJ1-2
d_call: NA
clone_size: many
cdr3_aa: CASRPDSNQPGYTF
cdr3_nt: TGTGCCAGCAGGCCTGATTCTAACCAGCCCGGCTACACCTTC

v_call: TRBV20-1
j_call: TRBJ1-5
d_call: NA
clone_size: NA
cdr3_aa: CSARDQYPNQPQHF
cdr3_nt: TGCAGTGCTAGAGACCAGTACCCCAATCAGCCCCAGCATTTT

v_call: TRBV29-1
j_call: TRBJ2-7
d_call: TRBD1
clone_size: NA
cdr3_aa: CSVERDSPYEQYF
cdr3_nt: TGCAGCGTTGAACGGGACAGTCCCTACGAGCAGTACTTC

v_call: TRBV5-6
j_call: TRBJ2-1
d_call: NA
clone_size: NA
cdr3_aa: CASNTRGDSYNEQFF
cdr3_nt: TGTGCCAGCAATACCAGAGGGGACTCCTACAATGAGCAGTTCTTC

v_call: TRBV25-1
j_call: TRBJ1-2
d_call: TRBD1
clone_size: few
cdr3_aa: CASSLGQGAEGYTF
cdr3_nt: TGTGCCAGCAGCCTGGGACAGGGAGCGGAGGGCTACACCTTC

v_call: TRBV5-4
j_call: TRBJ2-2
d_call: TRBD1
clone_size: many
cdr3_aa: CASSPEGQTNTGELFF
cdr3_nt: TGTGCCAGCAGCCCAGAGGGACAGACGAACACCGGGGAGCTGTTTTTT